A selection of T cell receptor beta chains follows, all from one sample in a study of blood T cell repertoires in COVID-19. Using immunoSEQ multiplex PCR, the repertoire was profiled, and TCRdb retains in-frame clones only, with some absent. The table has around 290,000 clones, more than 85% seen once. Source material: peripheral blood. Receptors were obtained from a woman aged 25 to 39 with COVID-19, enrolled during active disease. The CDR3 runs from the conserved cysteine through the conserved F or W. Part of the rows lack a size; the others show once, few, many or a class for expanded clones.

>TRBV5-1|NA
CASSLGQASYNSPLHF
>TRBV21-1|NA
CASSKVPRGRDNEQFF
>TRBV7-2|NA
CASSLRGGNQPQHF
>TRBV5-4|NA
CASSNRIRLSYNEQFF
>TRBV10-2|NA
CASTPRGATEQFF
>TRBV6-5|NA
CASRAGTGFSYEQYF
>TRBV5-1|once
CASSLGQGGRSPLHF
>TRBV19|NA
CASSAQGAEGYTF
>TRBV10-3|NA
CAIRDPLTGTHTEAFF
>TRBV6-5|NA
CASTNTAGGLDEQFF
>TRBV27|NA
CASSPRRAPYEQYF
>TRBV27|NA
CASRKLAGSSYEQYF
>TRBV15|NA
CATSASIYREQYF
>TRBV7-2|NA
CASSPQRAADTQYF
>TRBV28|NA
CASSTTVYNEKLFF
>TRBV3-1/TRBV3-2|NA
CASSQGSGRAHEQYF
>TRBV25-1|NA
CASSLAGQHTEAFF
>TRBV7-8|once
CASSVLDSRGEQYF
>TRBV15|NA
CATSRDGSTSASYEQYF
>TRBV9|NA
CASSVTSGGLYEQYF
>TRBV6-2/TRBV6-3|NA
CASSYSRSSYNSPLHF
>TRBV28|NA
CASRPRDRDLSPLHF
>TRBV5-4|NA
CASSFVQGGTGELFF
>TRBV5-4|once
CASSRNRGAEDTQYF
>TRBV7-6|once
CASSLRGRESNSYNEQFF
>TRBV28|NA
CASRATGTVDGYTF
>TRBV24-1|NA
CATSGAYSNQPQHF
>TRBV5-1|NA
CASSWIPGQENSPLHF
>TRBV19|NA
CASSMGGGPATDTQYF
>TRBV28|NA
CASSLRGQEVETQYF
>TRBV30|NA
CAWETEFYGYTF
>TRBV30|NA
CAWTGGSTNEKLFF
>TRBV24-1|NA
CATSDSGGADTQYF
>TRBV2|once
CASSLQGNQPQHF
>TRBV7-9|NA
CASSLGQSNTEAFF
>TRBV30|NA
CAWSDQPPLRGYTF
>TRBV28|once
CASSLIRGSGGYEQYF
>TRBV7-6|NA
CASSFSMLRTIGDEQFF
>TRBV27|NA
CASSLAGVGEQYF
>TRBV21-1|NA
CASATERVRETRYF
>TRBV19|NA
CASSFRTGENYGYTF
>TRBV7-9|once
CASSFGTPSSGNTIYF
>TRBV7-2|NA
CASSGLAGGYYSYEQYF
>TRBV9|NA
CASSAPGGVETQYF
>TRBV5-4|NA
CASSLVLAGTDTQYF
>TRBV15|NA
CATQKGAPNTGELFF
>TRBV9|NA
CASSVASGDFEQYF
>TRBV4-1|NA
CASSQDGGRGNEKLFF
>TRBV29-1|NA
CSVARGGGSEAFF
>TRBV6-4|NA
CASSAPRGNGYEQYF
>TRBV10-3|NA
CATSRGTDTQYF
>TRBV19|NA
CASSRGTDSYNEQFF
>TRBV3-1/TRBV3-2|NA
CASSLSPWGVMNTEAFF
>TRBV19|NA
CASSILPGGSYGYTF
>TRBV9|NA
CASTPLGGQTNTGELFF
>TRBV6-5|NA
CASSYSSGGPPDTQYF
>TRBV3-1/TRBV3-2|NA
CASSPRDTTLGYGYTF
>TRBV11-3|NA
CASSYTSGRDTQYF
>TRBV2|few
CASSDRTGAMSYEQYF